The T cell receptor beta chain under discussion was sequenced for a study of T cell responses to AZD1222 COVID-19 vaccine. Findings of the study overall: Of spike-specific TCRs, nearly half reportedly target regions left unmutated in variants. Spike regions recognized by vaccine-associated CD4 TCRs spanned the protein, led by 160-218 and 743-854. The study identified only a handful of AZD1222 recipients as seropositive at baseline. Receipt of two AZD1222 doses was followed by a rise in Spike-specific TCR breadth and depth.

This clone has only one observation. Its matching antigen is unknown. Sequencing used immunoSEQ multiplex PCR; TCRdb keeps in-frame clones, though not all of them. The sample holds roughly 150,000 clones, 91% seen once. V lost 5 bases, J lost 3 bases, and 15 bases stayed unmatched. This CDR3 has 18 residues. CDR1 is SEHNR, CDR2 FQNEAQ, per germline (reference sequence). This specimen was peripheral blood, taken 28 days after the second AZD1222 dose. The V call is TRBV7-9, the J call TRBJ1-1, with TRBD1 matching over 10 bases. The source of this sequence is an adult who received the AZD1222 COVID-19 vaccine. The CDR3 reads CASSLIGRGQGEDTEAFF. Written as DNA, the CDR3 is TGTGCCAGCAGCCTAATCGGACGTGGACAGGGGGAGGACACTGAAGCTTTCTTT.